This is a list of T cell receptor beta chains from one sample in a study of siplizumab effects on memory and regulatory T cells. Libraries were prepared by immunoSEQ multiplex PCR; TCRdb keeps only in-frame clonotypes and omits some of them. The sample holds around 94,000 clones, 80% to 95% seen once. Sequenced material: CD4+ T cells sorted from blood. These receptors originate from a human donor in good health. Each CDR3 is given without its conserved first and last residue.

>TRBV18|TRBJ2-6
ASSRGQGSVGANVLT
>TRBV18|TRBJ2-7
ASSPQLGSNEQY
>TRBV28|TRBJ1-6
ASSFPQVGDNSPLH
>TRBV6-6|TRBJ1-4
ASSAGQGWDEKLF
>TRBV5-1|TRBJ2-2
ASSLATAGGLNTGELF
>TRBV27|TRBJ1-1
ASSFRTTRDREAF
>TRBV4-1|TRBJ1-4
ASTKLTPRSTNEKLF
>TRBV20-1|TRBJ2-7
SVKPVRRPD
>TRBV30|TRBJ1-6
AWEGTGGYNSPLH
>TRBV5-1|TRBJ2-1
ASSFGTSGNNEQF
>TRBV18|TRBJ1-5
ASSPTGGISNQPQH
>TRBV7-2|TRBJ2-7
ASSPTRLYYEQY
>TRBV25-1|TRBJ2-2
ASLPGGPVGELF
>TRBV18|TRBJ2-5
ASSPPGQQETQY
>TRBV5-1|TRBJ1-2
ASSLTVLRTEGYT
>TRBV6-1|TRBJ2-3
ASSDGRGLVYSTDTQY
>TRBV5-6|TRBJ1-3
ASSLGWTPSSGNTIY
>TRBV7-9|TRBJ1-1
ASSFQGGLNTEAF
>TRBV28|TRBJ1-4
ASSPAGQFSIGKLF
>TRBV10-3|TRBJ1-1
AISRGEVAEAF
>TRBV5-8|TRBJ1-3
ASTTYSSGNTIY
>TRBV5-5|TRBJ2-1
ASSPDRGVHNEQF
>TRBV18|TRBJ2-5
ASSRYSGTGETQY
>TRBV11-2|TRBJ1-4
ASSEPQGTNEKLF
>TRBV18|TRBJ2-1
ASSPAQGVGEQF
>TRBV5-4|TRBJ1-1
ASSLALNTEAF
>TRBV30|TRBJ1-2
AWSGQGYGYT
>TRBV4-1|TRBJ1-2
ATSANYGYT
>TRBV28|TRBJ1-4
ASTQSGTRNEKLF
>TRBV19|TRBJ2-1
ASSPRGLIHEQF
>TRBV27|TRBJ1-2
ASGYSNYGYT
>TRBV7-2|TRBJ2-1
ASSLDPYNEQF
>TRBV2|TRBJ1-5
ASRGALGPQH
>TRBV5-1|TRBJ2-2
ASRITTAGELF
>TRBV25-1|TRBJ2-2
ASSDTGTGAGELF
>TRBV5-1|TRBJ2-1
ASSLTEF
>TRBV19|TRBJ2-1
ASSNGEQF
>TRBV28|TRBJ2-3
ASSFPAGGEDTQY
>TRBV4-1|-
ASSQGRVGTYEQY
>TRBV19|TRBJ2-3
ASSATRTDTQY
>TRBV2|TRBJ1-1
ASSRDRGTEAF
>TRBV30|TRBJ2-7
AWKVQGGTYEQY
>TRBV5-4|TRBJ2-5
ASSLTSEETQY
>TRBV19|TRBJ1-5
ASTPRDDQPQH
>TRBV6-6|TRBJ1-3
ASSYRSSGNTIY
>TRBV10-1|TRBJ2-1
ASSESVAGAFVEQF
>TRBV11-2|TRBJ2-1
ASSSFGTSPSYNEQF
>TRBV6-1|TRBJ1-6
ASSERSIQLPNSPLH
>TRBV15|TRBJ2-7
ATSNQGTYEQY
>TRBV6-6|TRBJ2-1
ASSTVFTNNEQF
>TRBV7-9|TRBJ2-3
ATSGSTDTQY
>TRBV7-2|TRBJ2-7
ASSQGTDLVIPHEQY